Shown below are 30 T cell receptor beta chains from a single sample sequenced in a study of cytomegalovirus exposure and HLA in healthy donors. Only in-frame clones appear in the TCRdb table, and some are missing; sequencing was by immunoSEQ multiplex PCR. The profile shows about 130,000 clones, roughly 89% of them singletons. Input material: PBMCs. These receptors originate from a man aged 25-45 years in good health and CMV-seronegative.

The chain links TRBV18 to TRBJ1-6; TRBD1 matches 9 bases. Looked up from germline, CDR1 is KGHSH and CDR2 is LQKENI. The trim removed 6 bases at V and 8 bases at J, leaving 8 bases unmatched. The CDR3 is 15 amino acids. The CDR3 nucleotides are TGTGCCAGCTCTCAAACCGGGACAGGGTATTCACCCCTCCACTTT. Amino acids: CASSQTGTGYSPLHF.

CDR3 sequence reads: CASSQNGVTYF. The CDR3 nucleotides read TGCGCCAGCAGCCAAAACGGGGTAACGTACTTC. The chain has TRBV4-1 and TRBJ2-5; maybe TRBD2 (5 bases). V lost 2 bases and J lost 13, with 11 bases in between. Per germline, CDR1 MGHRA and CDR2 YSYEKL. This CDR3 region has 11 residues.

The V and J genes are TRBV19 and TRBJ1-2, with D uncertain. The CDR3 has 11 amino acids. V was cut by 8 bases and J by 2 bases, with 6 bases left in between. CDR1 and CDR2 from the germline V gene are LNHDA and SQIVND (reference sequence). CDR3 protein: CASSSNYGYTF. Written as DNA, the CDR3 is TGTGCCAGTTCGTCCAACTATGGCTACACCTTC.

The rearrangement joins TRBV28 to TRBJ2-6; D gene uncertain. Germline CDR1 MDHEN, CDR2 SYDVKM. The V and J ends lost 7 bases and 4 bases respectively, with 14 bases between them. CDR3 length: 15 amino acids. The CDR3 loop is CASKTHRTGANVLTF. CDR3 nucleotides: TGTGCCAGCAAAACCCACAGAACAGGGGCCAACGTCCTGACTTTC. The full variable domain, in which reference TRBV28 and TRBJ2-6 provide the parts outside the CDR3, is DVKVTQSSRYLVKRTGEKVFLECVQDMDHENMFWYRQDPGLGLRLIYFSYDVKMKEKGDIPEGYSVSREKKERFSLILESASTNQTSMYLCASKTHRTGANVLTFGAGSRLTVL.

The V gene is TRBV7-9, the J gene TRBJ1-4; 10 bases map to TRBD1. V shed 2 bases, J shed 5 bases, and the junction held 8 bases outside the gene matches. The CDR3 is made up of 17 amino acids. Germline values: CDR1 SEHNR, CDR2 FQNEAQ (reference sequence). The CDR3 DNA sequence: TGTGCCAGCAGCTTACTTGACAGGGGGCGGGGGAATGAAAAACTGTTTTTT. As protein: CASSLLDRGRGNEKLFF.

The chain joins TRBV10-3 to TRBJ2-7; TRBD1 matches at 8 bases. The germline V gene encodes CDR1 ENHRY and CDR2 SYGVKD. The CDR3 consists of 14 residues. The trim removed 0 bases at V and 3 bases at J, leaving 1 base unmatched. This chain's CDR3 is CAISESGQGYEQYF. CDR3 DNA: TGTGCCATCAGTGAGTCTGGACAGGGCTACGAGCAGTACTTC.

The rearrangement joins TRBV27 to TRBJ2-1; D unresolved. This CDR3 contains 14 residues. V was pared by 3 bases and J by 5 bases, with 11 bases between. CDR1 is MNHEY, CDR2 SMNVEV, per germline (reference sequence). The CDR3 DNA sequence: TGTGCCAGCAGTTTTAACGGGTACAACAATGAGCAGTTCTTC. Amino acid sequence: CASSFNGYNNEQFF.

CDR3 sequence reads: CASSYGEGMEPQHF. In DNA form, the CDR3 reads TGTGCCAGCAGTTATGGGGAGGGTATGGAGCCCCAGCATTTT. The chain carries TRBV6-5 and TRBJ1-5; D is unresolved. V lost 3 bases and J lost 8, with 14 bases in between. This CDR3 is 14 amino acids long. CDR1 MNHEY and CDR2 SVGAGI come from the germline V gene.

This clone was recorded a few times. The rearrangement links TRBV28 to TRBJ1-5; a weak D match, TRBD1 (5 bases). The CDR3 loop spans 17 amino acids. The germline V gene encodes CDR1 MDHEN and CDR2 SYDVKM. Trimming cost V 6 bases and J 2 bases, with 20 bases left between them. The DNA for the CDR3 is TGTGCCAGCAGCCACTTATTTCAGGGTACGGGCAATCAGCCCCAGCATTTT. It is translated as CASSHLFQGTGNQPQHF.

The DNA for the CDR3 is TGTGCCAGCAGCGTTGCCACAGGGAGAGATGGAAACACCATATATTTT. It encodes CASSVATGRDGNTIYF. The chain links TRBV9 to TRBJ1-3; perhaps TRBD1 as D (6 bases). The CDR3 extends over 16 amino acids. CDR1 SGDLS and CDR2 YYNGEE come from the germline V gene. With 2 bases removed from V and 3 bases from J, the gap between germline ends came to 15 bases.

The chain uses TRBV7-8 and TRBJ2-3, with a possible D match to TRBD2 (5 bases). CDR3 length: 13 residues. CDR1 is SGHVS, CDR2 FQNEAQ, per germline. V dropped 5 bases and J dropped 5 bases, with 11 bases sitting between them. This CDR3 reads CASSPAAVDTQYF. The CDR3 DNA is TGTGCCAGCAGCCCAGCGGCTGTAGATACGCAGTATTTT.

The chain employs TRBV5-1 and TRBJ2-7; D possibly corresponds to TRBD1 (6 bases). CDR1 is SGHRS and CDR2 is YFSETQ in the germline V gene. The germline V and J ends were trimmed by 4 bases and 2 bases, with 10 bases remaining between them. This CDR3 comprises 13 residues. CDR3 region: CASSTGTTYEQYF. The DNA of the CDR3 is TGCGCCAGCAGCACCGGGACAACCTACGAGCAGTACTTC.

This rearrangement joins TRBV11-2 to TRBJ1-2; a weak D match, TRBD1 (5 bases). V dropped 0 bases and J dropped 4 bases, with 15 bases sitting between them. Germline-derived CDR1 and CDR2 are SGHAT and FQNNGV. The CDR3 has 16 residues. The CDR3 DNA reads TGTGCCAGCAGCTTAGATGGCCAGGGTAGGAGCTATGGCTACACCTTC. Translation gives CASSLDGQGRSYGYTF.

The chain joins TRBV10-3 to TRBJ1-1; tentatively, D is TRBD1 (6 bases). CDR3 length equals 17 residues. The germline CDR1 and CDR2 sequences are ENHRY and SYGVKD. The V end lost 4 bases, the J end lost 1 base, and 19 bases lay between the germline ends. Here the CDR3 DNA reads TGTGCCATCAGTGGCGCCAGGGGAGTTTCAGGGAACACTGAAGCTTTCTTT. This sequence encodes CAISGARGVSGNTEAFF.

The chain recombines TRBV7-2 with TRBJ1-1, with D uncertain. Germline loops: CDR1 SGHTA, CDR2 FQGNSA. The CDR3 sequence is 15 residues long. With 1 base removed from V and 0 bases from J, the gap between germline ends came to 9 bases. The CDR3 spells CASSLVPGLNTEAFF. In DNA form, the CDR3 reads TGTGCCAGCAGCTTAGTTCCGGGTTTGAACACTGAAGCTTTCTTT.

The rearrangement links TRBV5-5 to TRBJ2-7, with 9 bases matching TRBD2. This CDR3 contains 16 residues. The germline V gene has CDR1 SGHKS and CDR2 YYEKEE (reference sequence). V trimming: 1 base; J trimming: 3 bases; junction bases outside the gene matches: 8. CDR3 nucleotides: TGTGCCAGCAGCTTGACTCGGGGACTAGCCATCTACGAGCAGTACTTC. Translated, it gives CASSLTRGLAIYEQYF.

The J gene is TRBJ2-1, the V gene TRBV25-1; 14 bases agree with TRBD2. The CDR3 length is 16 residues. V shed 4 bases, J shed 9 bases, and the junction held 8 bases outside the gene matches. Germline V gene sequence: CDR1 MGHDK, CDR2 SYGVNS. CDR3 region: CASSGGGTSGGGEQFF. The CDR3 coding sequence is TGTGCCAGCAGTGGCGGAGGGACTAGCGGGGGAGGTGAGCAGTTCTTC.

The chain combines TRBV5-4 with TRBJ2-7; tentative D call: TRBD2 (5 bases). Germline assignment: CDR1 SGHNT and CDR2 YYREEE (reference sequence). Trimming removed 5 bases from V and 0 bases from J, with 24 bases in between. This CDR3 has 18 amino acids. The CDR3 reads CASSHGLRTASTSYEQYF. The CDR3, as DNA: TGTGCCAGCAGTCACGGACTCCGTACAGCCTCGACCTCCTACGAGCAGTACTTC.

The chain is built from TRBV7-2 and TRBJ2-7; D perhaps matches TRBD2 (5 bases). Germline CDR1 SGHTA, CDR2 FQGNSA. This CDR3 is 14 amino acids long. V lost 5 bases, J lost 2 bases, and 13 bases lay in between. CDR3 region: CASSIYLGAYEQYF. The CDR3 DNA is TGTGCCAGCAGCATTTACTTGGGAGCCTACGAGCAGTACTTC.

The chain combines TRBV5-5 with TRBJ2-1; D is perhaps TRBD1 (6 bases). CDR1 is SGHKS, CDR2 YYEKEE, per germline (reference sequence). Between the trimmed V and J ends, which lost 0 bases and 6 bases, there was a span of 13 bases. CDR3 size: 15 residues. CDR3 sequence reads: CASSLGQASVNEQFF. The CDR3 nucleotides read TGTGCCAGCAGCTTGGGACAGGCCTCTGTCAATGAGCAGTTCTTC.

The chain carries TRBV9 and TRBJ2-7, with D perhaps matching TRBD1 (6 bases). In germline, CDR1 is SGDLS, CDR2 YYNGEE. Between the trimmed V and J ends, which lost 4 bases and 5 bases, there was a span of 28 bases. This CDR3 spans 18 amino acids. The CDR3: CASSPSELWGREVNEQYF. CDR3 sequence (DNA): TGTGCCAGCAGCCCATCAGAGCTCTGGGGGCGCGAGGTAAACGAGCAGTACTTC.

V is TRBV11-3 and J is TRBJ2-2; 7 bases are a match to TRBD2. The length of the CDR3 is 13 residues. From germline, CDR1 is SGHNT and CDR2 YENEEA. V was pared by 0 bases and J by 10 bases, with 2 bases of the junction left unmatched. The CDR3 coding sequence is TGTGCCAGCAGCTTAGAGGGGGGGTCGGAGCTGTTTTTT. This translates into CASSLEGGSELFF.

This rearrangement joins TRBV5-4 to TRBJ2-3; TRBD2 matches at 8 bases. The CDR3 is made up of 15 amino acids. Germline CDR1 SGHNT, CDR2 YYREEE (reference sequence). Trimming took 4 bases from V and 0 from J; bases not matched to a gene: 4. CDR3 loop: CASSTGGPSTDTQYF. The CDR3 bases are TGTGCCAGCAGCACGGGGGGGCCGAGCACAGATACGCAGTATTTT.

CDR3 sequence (DNA): TGTGCCAGTAGCCGAATCGCACAGAGAGAAGGTCAGCCCCAGCATTTT. Protein: CASSRIAQREGQPQHF. The chain couples TRBV19 to TRBJ1-5; D unresolved. Per the germline V gene, CDR1 is LNHDA and CDR2 is SQIVND (reference sequence). V was clipped by 6 bases and J by 6 bases, with 21 bases between them. The CDR3 loop spans 16 amino acids.

This rearrangement joins TRBV27 to TRBJ1-1; D is unresolved. This CDR3 has 13 amino acids. Germline V lookup: CDR1 MNHEY, CDR2 SMNVEV (reference sequence). The V end was cut by 7 bases, the J end by 1 base, with 10 bases between. CDR3 sequence reads: CASNKAGNTEAFF. Here the CDR3 DNA reads TGTGCCAGCAATAAGGCAGGGAACACTGAAGCTTTCTTT.

V usage is TRBV19 and J usage is TRBJ2-6; D may be TRBD1 (6 bases). V was clipped by 6 bases and J by 0 bases, with 12 bases between them. This CDR3 is built from 16 residues. Germline V gene sequence: CDR1 LNHDA, CDR2 SQIVND (reference sequence). This CDR3 is CASRFQGNSGANVLTF. Written as DNA, the CDR3 is TGTGCCAGTAGGTTCCAGGGGAACTCTGGGGCCAACGTCCTGACTTTC.

The rearrangement uses TRBV7-9 and TRBJ1-1, with D perhaps matching TRBD1 (6 bases). The CDR3 runs 15 residues. Germline lookup yields CDR1 SEHNR and CDR2 FQNEAQ (reference sequence). V lost 1 base and J 4 bases, leaving 13 bases between the germline ends. The CDR3 region is CASSLVLGAGTEAFF. Here the CDR3 DNA reads TGTGCCAGCAGCTTAGTACTGGGGGCCGGCACTGAAGCTTTCTTT.

V usage is TRBV13 and J usage is TRBJ2-3; the match to TRBD2 covers 8 bases. This CDR3 is built from 16 residues. Trimming cost V 4 bases and J 2 bases; bases outside gene matches: 8. Germline-derived CDR1 and CDR2 are PRHDT and FYEKMQ (reference sequence). This CDR3 reads CASSSPGLGNTDTQYF. CDR3 coding DNA: TGTGCCAGCAGCTCACCGGGACTAGGGAACACAGATACGCAGTATTTT.

This sequence joins TRBV7-8 and TRBJ2-4, with 12 bases matching TRBD2. The CDR3 spans 14 residues. CDR1 is SGHVS, CDR2 FQNEAQ, per germline. The junction had 1 base not matched to a gene; V was cut back by 5 bases and J by 5 bases. The DNA for the CDR3 is TGTGCCAGCAGCAGACTAGCGGGAGAAAACATTCAGTACTTC. Its translation: CASSRLAGENIQYF.

This chain links TRBV5-6 with TRBJ1-3, with D possibly being TRBD1 (6 bases). Trimming cost V 1 base and J 0 bases, with 14 bases left between them. The CDR3 has 17 residues. The germline V gene has CDR1 SGHDT and CDR2 YYEEEE. DNA of the CDR3: TGTGCCAGCAGCTTGCCAGGGGACGACGTCTCTGGAAACACCATATATTTT. This codes for CASSLPGDDVSGNTIYF.